The 21 T cell receptor beta chains presented below share a single source sample, sequenced in a study of PD-1 blockade in classical Hodgkin lymphoma. The method was immunoSEQ multiplex PCR; TCRdb's version includes in-frame clones alone and lacks a portion of them. The repertoire holds 45,000 to 60,000 clones, with 81% as singletons. Autologous stem cell transplantation was followed by relapse in every patient, and brentuximab vedotin exposure varied. The starting material was peripheral blood mononuclear cells (PBMCs), obtained at baseline. Source of these receptors: a human donor with classical Hodgkin lymphoma.

V usage is TRBV11-3 and J usage is TRBJ2-2; 11 nucleotides line up with TRBD1. There are 17 residues in the CDR3. The V gene end was trimmed by 1 base and the J gene end by 3 bases; junction bases not matched to a gene: 4. Germline lookup yields CDR1 SGHNT and CDR2 YENEEA. The DNA for the CDR3 is TGTGCCAGCAGCTTAGGTGTGGACAGGGGGCACACCGGGGAGCTGTTTTTT. It codes for CASSLGVDRGHTGELFF.

Only one count was recorded for this clone. This chain links TRBV23-1 with TRBJ2-7; 10 bases fit TRBD2. TRBV23-1 is noted as an ORF with a role that remains uncertain. Trimming cost V 3 bases and J 6 bases; bases outside gene matches: 11. This CDR3 spans 16 amino acids. The CDR3 here is CASSHGRTSGPSEQYV. CDR3 bases: TGCGCCAGCAGTCACGGTCGGACTAGCGGCCCCTCCGAGCAGTACGTC.

The rearrangement joins TRBV12-5 to TRBJ1-1; D perhaps matches TRBD1 (6 bases). CDR3 length equals 14 residues. Germline V lookup: CDR1 LGHNT, CDR2 FRNRAP. V was trimmed by 7 bases and J by 0 bases, leaving 12 bases between them. CDR3 coding DNA: TGTGCTAGTGATGACAGGTACTTGAACACTGAAGCTTTCTTT. This codes for CASDDRYLNTEAFF.

This chain connects TRBV9 to TRBJ1-3, with TRBD1 matching 7 bases. Germline-derived CDR1 and CDR2 are SGDLS and YYNGEE. The V gene end was trimmed by 3 bases and the J gene end by 3 bases; junction bases not matched to a gene: 3. The CDR3 contains 14 residues. In nucleotides, the CDR3 is TGTGCCAGCAGCGCCAACAGGGGTGGAAACACCATATATTTT. Its protein is CASSANRGGNTIYF.

The chain has TRBV18 and TRBJ2-5, with a tentative D call TRBD2 (5 bases). Trimming cost V 1 base and J 4 bases, with 16 bases left between them. CDR3 length: 16 residues. Per germline, CDR1 KGHSH and CDR2 LQKENI. The CDR3 loop is CASSPRVSRGRETQYF. In DNA form, the CDR3 reads TGTGCCAGCTCACCACGGGTCTCACGAGGGAGAGAGACCCAGTACTTC. The variable domain in full, with the rest retrieved from reference TRBV18 and TRBJ2-5, is NAGVMQNPRHLVRRRGQEARLRCSPMKGHSHVYWYRQLPEEGLKFMVYLQKENIIDESGMPKERFSAEFPKEGPSILRIQQVVRGDSAAYFCASSPRVSRGRETQYFGPGTRLLVL.

V gene TRBV6-5 combines with J gene TRBJ2-3; 7 bases match TRBD2. Germline V CDR1 and CDR2: MNHEY, SVGAGI. This CDR3 region has 14 residues. The V gene end was trimmed by 6 bases and the J gene end by 2 bases; junction bases not matched to a gene: 5. CDR3 in DNA: TGTGCCAGCAGGGGGGGAGGGGACACAGATACGCAGTATTTT. Residues: CASRGGGDTDTQYF.

The genes are TRBV7-2 and TRBJ1-1, with TRBD1 as a possible D gene (5 bases). The CDR3 is made up of 15 amino acids. Trimming removed 5 bases from V and 1 base from J, with 14 bases in between. CDR1 and CDR2 from the germline V gene are SGHTA and FQGNSA. DNA for the CDR3: TGTGCCAGCAGCCGCGACGGGGCGGGGAACACTGAAGCTTTCTTT. It is translated as CASSRDGAGNTEAFF.

CDR3 amino acids: CASSPSSGNYNEQFF. The CDR3 bases are TGTGCCAGCAGCCCCTCTAGCGGGAACTACAATGAGCAGTTCTTC. This chain joins TRBV9 and TRBJ2-1; 9 bases are shared with TRBD2. This CDR3 contains 15 residues. After removal of 4 bases from V and 3 bases from J, the junction contained 5 bases not matched to a gene. Germline V lookup: CDR1 SGDLS, CDR2 YYNGEE.

This rearrangement joins TRBV30 to TRBJ2-2; a possible D gene is TRBD2 (6 bases). The germline CDR1 and CDR2 sequences are GTSNPN and SVGIG (reference sequence). V dropped 4 bases and J dropped 1 base, with 13 bases sitting between them. This CDR3 has 15 amino acids. The CDR3 protein is CAWKKGGGNTGELFF. DNA of the CDR3: TGTGCCTGGAAAAAGGGAGGTGGGAACACCGGGGAGCTGTTTTTT.

V gene TRBV27 combines with J gene TRBJ2-7; 7 bases are shared with TRBD2. Germline V gene lookup returns CDR1 MNHEY and CDR2 SMNVEV (reference sequence). The CDR3 runs 15 residues. V lost 5 bases, J lost 4 bases, and 11 bases stayed unmatched. The CDR3 here is CASSPRGVGGYEQYF. The CDR3 DNA reads TGTGCCAGCAGTCCTCGAGGAGTGGGGGGGTACGAGCAGTACTTC.

The chain links TRBV12-5 to TRBJ2-3; 11 bases fit TRBD2. Trimming removed 0 bases from V and 2 bases from J; junction bases left unmatched: 7. This CDR3 region has 18 residues. Per the germline V gene, CDR1 is LGHNT and CDR2 is FRNRAP. CDR3 amino acids: CASGLVPLAGGPTDTQYF. The CDR3 DNA follows: TGTGCTAGTGGTTTGGTGCCCCTAGCGGGAGGACCCACAGATACGCAGTATTTT.

The chain carries TRBV6-6 and TRBJ2-5; the match to TRBD2 covers 7 bases. CDR1 is MNHNY, CDR2 SVGAGI, per germline (reference sequence). The CDR3 totals 12 residues. Germline trimming cut 5 bases from V and 5 bases from J; bases unmatched to any gene: 2. The CDR3 protein is CASSREGETQYF. CDR3 DNA: TGTGCCAGCAGTAGGGAGGGGGAGACCCAGTACTTC.

The sample holds one count of this clone. The chain has TRBV5-4 and TRBJ2-5; 12 positions match TRBD1. Germline V CDR1 and CDR2: SGHNT, YYREEE (reference sequence). After removal of 1 base from V and 5 bases from J, the junction contained 6 bases not matched to a gene. The CDR3 totals 16 residues. The CDR3 bases are TGTGCCAGCAGCTTGCGGGACAGGGGGCAGAGGGAGACCCAGTACTTC. Encoded protein: CASSLRDRGQRETQYF.

The chain couples TRBV11-3 to TRBJ2-1, with 12 bases aligning to TRBD1. Germline CDR1 reads SGHNT; CDR2 reads YENEEA. V was clipped by 2 bases and J by 6 bases; unmatched bases: 5. The CDR3 spans 16 residues. The CDR3 nucleotides read TGTGCCAGCAGCTTAACGGGACAGGGGGCCTCCAATGAGCAGTTCTTC. This translates into CASSLTGQGASNEQFF. Using reference TRBV11-3 and TRBJ2-1 for the parts outside the CDR3, the full variable domain is EAGVVQSPRYKIIEKKQPVAFWCNPISGHNTLYWYLQNLGQGPELLIRYENEEAVDDSQLPKDRFSAERLKGVDSTLKIQPAELGDSAVYLCASSLTGQGASNEQFFGPGTRLTVL.

The gene calls are TRBV2 and TRBJ2-1; 10 positions agree with TRBD2. With V trimmed by 8 bases and J by 8 bases, 12 bases remained unmatched. This CDR3 contains 15 residues. From germline, CDR1 is SNHLY and CDR2 FYNNEI. The CDR3 DNA reads as TGTGCCAGCCGAGTCTCTAGCGGGAGCCCGGATGAGCAGTTCTTC. As protein: CASRVSSGSPDEQFF.

The chain employs TRBV11-2 and TRBJ1-5; D call uncertain. CDR1 and CDR2 (germline): SGHAT, FQNNGV. The CDR3 loop spans 13 amino acids. V was cut by 1 base and J by 5 bases, with 6 bases left in between. In DNA, the CDR3 is TGTGCCAGCAGCTTAGCCATGGATCAGCCCCAGCATTTT. Its protein is CASSLAMDQPQHF. The full variable domain, completed using reference TRBV11-2 and TRBJ1-5, is EAGVAQSPRYKIIEKRQSVAFWCNPISGHATLYWYQQILGQGPKLLIQFQNNGVVDDSQLPKDRFSAERLKGVDSTLKIQPAKLEDSAVYLCASSLAMDQPQHFGDGTRLSIL.

The chain employs TRBV11-3 and TRBJ2-7, with D perhaps matching TRBD2 (5 bases). The CDR3 is 17 residues long. Germline CDR1 is SGHNT and CDR2 is YENEEA. The V and J ends lost 5 bases and 0 bases respectively, with 20 bases between them. The CDR3 is CASSLHLGAESSYEQYF. The CDR3 DNA sequence: TGTGCCAGCAGCCTGCACCTGGGAGCGGAGAGCTCCTACGAGCAGTACTTC.

The V and J genes are TRBV18 and TRBJ2-5; 10 bases are shared with TRBD1. The CDR3 length is 14 residues. The V gene end was trimmed by 1 base and the J gene end by 4 bases; junction bases not matched to a gene: 0. Germline V gives CDR1 KGHSH, CDR2 LQKENI. This CDR3 reads CASSPRDRGETQYF. The CDR3, as DNA: TGTGCCAGCTCACCACGGGACAGGGGAGAGACCCAGTACTTC.

The rearrangement uses TRBV6-5 and TRBJ2-3; tentative D call: TRBD1 (5 bases). Germline lookup yields CDR1 MNHEY and CDR2 SVGAGI. V shed 6 bases and J shed 3 bases, with 7 bases lying between them. The CDR3 loop spans 12 amino acids. This CDR3 is CASRSGTDTQYF. DNA of the CDR3: TGTGCCAGCAGGTCAGGGACAGATACGCAGTATTTT.

This chain joins TRBV6-5 and TRBJ1-2; TRBD1 agrees at 10 bases. V trimming: 3 bases; J trimming: 2 bases; junction bases outside the gene matches: 6. The germline CDR1 and CDR2 sequences are MNHEY and SVGAGI. The CDR3 runs 16 residues. In nucleotides, the CDR3 is TGTGCCAGCAGTTATTCGACAGGGGGCAACAACTATGGCTACACCTTC. This translates into CASSYSTGGNNYGYTF.

V usage is TRBV6-1 and J usage is TRBJ1-4; D is possibly TRBD1 (5 bases). CDR1 MNHNS and CDR2 SASEGT come from the germline V gene. The germline V and J ends were trimmed by 3 bases and 10 bases, with 21 bases remaining between them. The length of the CDR3 is 16 residues. Here the CDR3 reads CASSEIFGQSFGKLFF. The CDR3 nucleotides are TGTGCCAGCAGTGAGATTTTCGGACAATCTTTTGGAAAACTGTTTTTT.